This T cell receptor beta chain was profiled in a study of OX40 agonist ivuxolimab in advanced cancers. Study-level findings and limits: Averaging showed that CD8+ T cells had more expanded clones than CD4+ did.

Clones were read by immunoSEQ multiplex PCR, and TCRdb kept only the in-frame ones, dropping some. The sample lists more than 85,000 clones; less than 95% were seen once. V lost 6 bases to trimming and J lost 4 bases, with 10 bases between them. The CDR3 is 12 amino acids. Germline values: CDR1 MNHEY, CDR2 SVGAGI. Regarding this clone: Its antigen is undetermined.

The sequencing used CD4+ or CD8+ T cells sorted from blood, collected in a trial of the OX40 agonist ivuxolimab. The chain has TRBV6-5 and TRBJ2-7; no definite D call. The clonotype comes from an adult with an advanced solid tumor such as melanoma, head and neck, liver or kidney cancer. CDR3 amino acids: CASRHMGYEQYF. CDR3 bases: TGTGCCAGCAGGCATATGGGGTACGAGCAGTACTTC.